This T cell receptor beta chain was retrieved from a study of T-cell reconstitution after alpha-beta-depleted transplantation in children. This clonotype was found many times. Its target is unknown. Study-wide findings and caveats: There were reportedly several hundred expanded graft clones from which alpha-beta T cells came about two months after transplant. When one year had passed after transplant, most T-cell counts and diversity came from newly produced T cells.

This CDR3 comprises 13 residues. V was cut by 7 bases and J by 3 bases, with 10 bases left in between. Germline assignment: CDR1 MDHEN and CDR2 SYDVKM. A TCRbeta library incorporating unique molecular identifiers was prepared. TCRdb reanalysed the PCR reads using MiXCR and keeps one entry per CDR3 protein. The sample holds around 300,000 distinct CDR3 sequences, around 9.1% seen once. The chain employs TRBV28 and TRBJ2-1, with D perhaps TRBD1 or TRBD2 (5 bases each). This clonotype was sampled from a boy under two years old with acute myeloid leukemia, due to receive a stem cell transplant. The source material was PBMCs, sampled before TCRalphabeta/CD19-depleted stem cell transplant. Here the CDR3 reads CASKGPIYNEQFF. The CDR3 nucleotides are TGTGCCAGCAAGGGACCTATCTACAATGAGCAGTTCTTC.